This TCR beta chain emerged from a study of tumor-infiltrating lymphocytes in localized non-small cell lung cancer. Study information: Several tumor histologies, both smoking statuses, and some post-neoadjuvant chemotherapy samples were included. General study findings and limits: Different pieces of the same tissue went to different assays, confounding technical variation with intratumor heterogeneity. TCRbeta sequencing showed higher T cell infiltration in tumors than uninvolved lung.

Sequencing used immunoSEQ multiplex PCR; TCRdb keeps in-frame clones, though not all of them. The sample records about 3,000 clones, over 40% being singletons. Germline lookup yields CDR1 MDHEN and CDR2 SYDVKM. V lost 1 base to trimming and J lost 3 bases; unmatched junction nucleotides: 3. CDR3 length: 14 amino acids. This clone was picked up one time. What it binds is unknown. The chain links TRBV28 to TRBJ2-7; 7 nucleotides match TRBD1. The TCR sequence derives from a human donor with non-small cell lung cancer. Sequencing was carried out using uninvolved lung tissue not adjacent to the tumor. CDR3 sequence (DNA): TGTGCCAGCAGTTTATCCGGACAGGTCTACGAGCAGTACTTC. Its protein is CASSLSGQVYEQYF. The entire variable domain, with the rest obtained from reference TRBV28 and TRBJ2-7, is as follows: DVKVTQSSRYLVKRTGEKVFLECVQDMDHENMFWYRQDPGLGLRLIYFSYDVKMKEKGDIPEGYSVSREKKERFSLILESASTNQTSMYLCASSLSGQVYEQYFGPGTRLTVT.